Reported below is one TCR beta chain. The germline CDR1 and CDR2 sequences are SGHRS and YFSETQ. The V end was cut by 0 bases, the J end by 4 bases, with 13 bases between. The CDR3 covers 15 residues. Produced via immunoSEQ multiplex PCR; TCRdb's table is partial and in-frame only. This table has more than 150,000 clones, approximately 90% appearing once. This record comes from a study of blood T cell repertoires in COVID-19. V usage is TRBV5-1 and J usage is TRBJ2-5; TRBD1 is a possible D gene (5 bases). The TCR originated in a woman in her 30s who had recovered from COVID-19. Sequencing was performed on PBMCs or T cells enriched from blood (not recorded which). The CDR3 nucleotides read TGCGCCAGCAGCTTGGTGGGCAGGGTACGAGAGACCCAGTACTTC. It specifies CASSLVGRVRETQYF.